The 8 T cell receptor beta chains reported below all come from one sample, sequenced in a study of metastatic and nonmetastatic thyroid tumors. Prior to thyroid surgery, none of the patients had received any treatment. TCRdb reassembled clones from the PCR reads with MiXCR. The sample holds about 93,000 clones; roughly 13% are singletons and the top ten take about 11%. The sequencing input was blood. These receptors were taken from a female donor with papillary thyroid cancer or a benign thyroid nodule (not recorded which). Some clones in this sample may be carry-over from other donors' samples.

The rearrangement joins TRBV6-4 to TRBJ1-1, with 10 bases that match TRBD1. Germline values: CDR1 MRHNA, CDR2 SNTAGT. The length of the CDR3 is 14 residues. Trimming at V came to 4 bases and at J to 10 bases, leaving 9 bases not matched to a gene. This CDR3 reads CASSGSRDRGRAFF. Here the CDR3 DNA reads TGTGCCAGCAGTGGGTCCCGGGACAGGGGTAGAGCTTTCTTT.

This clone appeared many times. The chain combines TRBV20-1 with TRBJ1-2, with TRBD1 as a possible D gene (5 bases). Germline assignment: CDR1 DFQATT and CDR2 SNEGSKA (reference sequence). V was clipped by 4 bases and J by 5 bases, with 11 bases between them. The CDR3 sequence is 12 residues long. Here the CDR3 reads CSATREGYGYTF. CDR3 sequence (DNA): TGCAGTGCTACCCGAGAGGGGTATGGCTACACCTTC.

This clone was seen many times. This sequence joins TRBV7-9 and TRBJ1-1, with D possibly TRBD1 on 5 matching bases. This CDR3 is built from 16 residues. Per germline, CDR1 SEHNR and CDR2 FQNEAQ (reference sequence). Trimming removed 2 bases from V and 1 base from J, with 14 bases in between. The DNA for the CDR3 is TGTGCCAGCAGCTTAAGGCCAGGTGGGGGGAACACTGAAGCTTTCTTT. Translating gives CASSLRPGGGNTEAFF. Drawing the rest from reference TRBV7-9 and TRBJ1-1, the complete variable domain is DTGVSQNPRHKITKRGQNVTFRCDPISEHNRLYWYRQTLGQGPEFLTYFQNEAQLEKSRLLSDRFSAERPKGSFSTLEIQRTEQGDSAMYLCASSLRPGGGNTEAFFGQGTRLTVV.

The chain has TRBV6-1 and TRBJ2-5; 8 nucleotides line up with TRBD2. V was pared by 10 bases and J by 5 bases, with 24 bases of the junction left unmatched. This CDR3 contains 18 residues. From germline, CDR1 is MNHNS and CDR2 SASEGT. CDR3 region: CAMETGLAGLIRIETQYF. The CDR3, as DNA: TGTGCCATGGAAACGGGGCTAGCGGGTTTAATACGAATCGAGACCCAGTACTTC.

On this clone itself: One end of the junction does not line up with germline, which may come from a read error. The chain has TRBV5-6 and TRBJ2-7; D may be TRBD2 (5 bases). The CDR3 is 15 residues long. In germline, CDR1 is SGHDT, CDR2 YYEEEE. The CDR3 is CAISWGVRRSYDQYF. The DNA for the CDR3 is TGTGCCATCAGCTGGGGAGTCCGAAGATCCTACGATCAGTACTTC.

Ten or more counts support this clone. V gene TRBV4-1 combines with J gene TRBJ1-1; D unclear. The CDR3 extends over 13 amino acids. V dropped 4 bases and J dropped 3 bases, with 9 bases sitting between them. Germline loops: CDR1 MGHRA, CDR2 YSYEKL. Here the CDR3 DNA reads TGCGCCAGCAGCCCCGAGGGCGACACTGAAGCTTTCTTT. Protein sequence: CASSPEGDTEAFF.

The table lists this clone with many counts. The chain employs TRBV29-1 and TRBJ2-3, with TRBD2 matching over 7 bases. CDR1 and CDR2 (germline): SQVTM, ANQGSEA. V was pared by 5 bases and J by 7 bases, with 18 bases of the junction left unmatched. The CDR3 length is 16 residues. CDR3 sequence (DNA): TGCAGCGTTCTTGGTCTGGCGGGAGCTTTCAGGAATACGCAGTATTTT. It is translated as CSVLGLAGAFRNTQYF.

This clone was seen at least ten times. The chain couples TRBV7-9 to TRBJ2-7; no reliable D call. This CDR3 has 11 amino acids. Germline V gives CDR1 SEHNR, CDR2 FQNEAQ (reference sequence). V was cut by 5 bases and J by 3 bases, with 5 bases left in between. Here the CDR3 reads CASSTNYEQYF. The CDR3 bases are TGTGCCAGCAGCACCAACTACGAGCAGTACTTC.